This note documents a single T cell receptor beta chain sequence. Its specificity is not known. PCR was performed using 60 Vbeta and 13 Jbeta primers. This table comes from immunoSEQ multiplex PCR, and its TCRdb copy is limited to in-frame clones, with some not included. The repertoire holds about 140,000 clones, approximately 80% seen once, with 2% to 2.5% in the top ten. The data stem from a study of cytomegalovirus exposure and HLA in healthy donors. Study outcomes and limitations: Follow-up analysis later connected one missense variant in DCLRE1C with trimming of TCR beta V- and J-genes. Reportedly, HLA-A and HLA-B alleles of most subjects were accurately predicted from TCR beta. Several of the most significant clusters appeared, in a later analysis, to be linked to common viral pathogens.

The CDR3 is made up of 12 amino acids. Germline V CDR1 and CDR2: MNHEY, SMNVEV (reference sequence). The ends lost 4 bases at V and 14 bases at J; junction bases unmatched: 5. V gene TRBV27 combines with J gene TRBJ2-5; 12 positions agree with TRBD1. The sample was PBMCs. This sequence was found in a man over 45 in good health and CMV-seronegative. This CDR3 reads CASSSGDRGLYF. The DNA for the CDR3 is TGTGCCAGCAGTTCGGGGGACAGGGGGCTATACTTC.